The next 3 T cell receptor beta chains were all read from a single sample in a study of blood T cell repertoires in COVID-19. Sequencing used immunoSEQ multiplex PCR; TCRdb keeps in-frame clones, though not all of them. The top ten hold approximately 2.4% of the sample, which has about 170,000 clones, roughly 80% seen once. The sequencing input was peripheral blood. These receptor sequences come from a human donor with acute or convalescent COVID-19. The donor label of this sample is uncertain.

This clone was seen more than once but under ten times. The rearrangement joins TRBV5-4 to TRBJ1-5, with D perhaps TRBD1 (5 bases). The length of the CDR3 is 14 residues. V was trimmed by 0 bases and J by 9 bases, leaving 13 bases between them. In germline, CDR1 is SGHNT, CDR2 YYREEE (reference sequence). The CDR3 DNA sequence: TGTGCCAGCAGCTTGGCGGGCAGCGGGGGGCCCCAGCATTTT. It codes for CASSLAGSGGPQHF.

For the CDR3, the DNA is TGTGCCAGCAGTGAAAGCGGAGAGCGGGACACCGGGGAGCTGTTTTTT. Protein sequence: CASSESGERDTGELFF. This chain uses TRBV2 with TRBJ2-2; D may be TRBD2 (6 bases). Germline loops: CDR1 SNHLY, CDR2 FYNNEI. V was pared by 2 bases and J by 3 bases, with 13 bases between. The CDR3 contains 16 residues.

A single count supports this clone. The chain has TRBV5-1 and TRBJ1-6; 11 positions agree with TRBD1. CDR1 SGHRS and CDR2 YFSETQ come from the germline V gene. Trimming cost V 1 base and J 9 bases; bases outside gene matches: 9. CDR3 length: 17 amino acids. CDR3 sequence: CASSLNTGTGGSSPLHF. CDR3 sequence (DNA): TGCGCCAGCAGCTTGAATACAGGGACAGGGGGAAGTTCACCCCTCCACTTT.